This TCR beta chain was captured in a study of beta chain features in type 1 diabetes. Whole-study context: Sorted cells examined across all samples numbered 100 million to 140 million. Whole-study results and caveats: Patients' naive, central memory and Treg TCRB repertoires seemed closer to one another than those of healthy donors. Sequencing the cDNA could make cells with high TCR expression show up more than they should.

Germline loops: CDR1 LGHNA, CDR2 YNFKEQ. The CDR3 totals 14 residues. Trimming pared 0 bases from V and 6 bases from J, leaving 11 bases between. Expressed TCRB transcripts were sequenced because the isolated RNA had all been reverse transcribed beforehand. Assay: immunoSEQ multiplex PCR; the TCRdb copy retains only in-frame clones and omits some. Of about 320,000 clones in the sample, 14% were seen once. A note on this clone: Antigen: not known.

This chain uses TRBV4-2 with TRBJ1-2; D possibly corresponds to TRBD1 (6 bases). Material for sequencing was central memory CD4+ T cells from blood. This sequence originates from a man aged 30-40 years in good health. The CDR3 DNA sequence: TGTGCCAGCAGCCAAGATAAATCAGGGGATGGCTACACCTTC. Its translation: CASSQDKSGDGYTF.